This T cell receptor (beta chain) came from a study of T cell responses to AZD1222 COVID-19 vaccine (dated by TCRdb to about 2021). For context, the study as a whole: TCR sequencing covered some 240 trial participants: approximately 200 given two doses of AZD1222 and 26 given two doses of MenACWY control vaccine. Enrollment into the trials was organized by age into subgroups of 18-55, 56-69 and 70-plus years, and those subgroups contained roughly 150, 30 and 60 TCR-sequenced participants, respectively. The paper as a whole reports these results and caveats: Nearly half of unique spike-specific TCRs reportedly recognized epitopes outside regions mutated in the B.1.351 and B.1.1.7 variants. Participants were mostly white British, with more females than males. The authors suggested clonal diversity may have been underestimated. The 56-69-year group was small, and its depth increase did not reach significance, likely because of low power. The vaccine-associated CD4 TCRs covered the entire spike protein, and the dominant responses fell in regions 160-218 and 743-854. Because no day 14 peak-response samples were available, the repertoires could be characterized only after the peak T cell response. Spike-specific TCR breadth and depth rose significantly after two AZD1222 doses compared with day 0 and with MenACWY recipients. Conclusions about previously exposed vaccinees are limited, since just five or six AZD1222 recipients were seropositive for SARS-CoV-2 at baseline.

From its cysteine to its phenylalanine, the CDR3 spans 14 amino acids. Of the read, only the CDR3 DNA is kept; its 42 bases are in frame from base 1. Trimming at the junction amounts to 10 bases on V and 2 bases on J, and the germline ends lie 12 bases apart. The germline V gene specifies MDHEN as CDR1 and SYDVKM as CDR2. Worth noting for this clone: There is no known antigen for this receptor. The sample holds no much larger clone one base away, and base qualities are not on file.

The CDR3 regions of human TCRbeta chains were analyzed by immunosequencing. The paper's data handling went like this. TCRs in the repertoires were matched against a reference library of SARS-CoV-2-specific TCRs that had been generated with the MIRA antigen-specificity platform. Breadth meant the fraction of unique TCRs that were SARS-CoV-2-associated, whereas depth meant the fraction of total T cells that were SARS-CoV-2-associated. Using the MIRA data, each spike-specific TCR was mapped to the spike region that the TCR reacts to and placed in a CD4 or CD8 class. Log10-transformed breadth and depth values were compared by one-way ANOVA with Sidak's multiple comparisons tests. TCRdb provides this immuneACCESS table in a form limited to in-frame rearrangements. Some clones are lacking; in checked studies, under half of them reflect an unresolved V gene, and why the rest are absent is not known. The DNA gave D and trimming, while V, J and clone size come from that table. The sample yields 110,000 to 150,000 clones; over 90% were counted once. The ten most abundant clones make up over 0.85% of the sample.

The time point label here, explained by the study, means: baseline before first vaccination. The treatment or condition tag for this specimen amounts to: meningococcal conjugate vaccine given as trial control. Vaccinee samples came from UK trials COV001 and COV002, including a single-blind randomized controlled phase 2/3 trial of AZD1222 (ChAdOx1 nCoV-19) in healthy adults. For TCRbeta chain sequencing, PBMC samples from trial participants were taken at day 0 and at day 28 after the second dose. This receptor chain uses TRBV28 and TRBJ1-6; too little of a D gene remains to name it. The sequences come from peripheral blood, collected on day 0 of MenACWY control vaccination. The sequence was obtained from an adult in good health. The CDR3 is CATGGRAYNSPLHF. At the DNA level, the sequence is TGTGCCACGGGCGGGAGGGCCTATAATTCACCCCTCCACTTT.